The 25 T cell receptor beta chains listed next were all sequenced from one sample in a study of identical twins. A single record per CDR3 protein comes from TCRdb applying MiXCR to the 5' RACE reads. The sample has some 560,000 distinct CDR3 sequences, more than 9% seen once. These data are also associated with another study on yellow fever vaccine responses in identical twins.

The sequenced sample was PBMCs. Receptors originate from a woman between 18 and 29 years old in good health.

This clonotype was counted a few times. This rearrangement joins TRBV27 to TRBJ2-7, with 7 nucleotides matching TRBD1. The ends lost 6 bases at V and 1 base at J; junction bases unmatched: 18. CDR1 is MNHEY and CDR2 is SMNVEV in the germline V gene (reference sequence). The CDR3 runs to 18 residues. The CDR3 region is CASSLKRPGQPTSYEQYF. The CDR3 DNA follows: TGTGCCAGCAGCCTTAAACGTCCGGGACAGCCCACATCCTACGAGCAGTACTTC.

This clonotype came up many times. This chain connects TRBV3-1 to TRBJ1-2, with 11 nucleotides matching TRBD1. CDR1 and CDR2 (germline): LGHDT, YNNKEL (reference sequence). The J segment lost 8 bases and the V segment lost 1 base, leaving 6 bases of the junction unmatched. The CDR3 length is 15 residues. The DNA for the CDR3 is TGTGCCAGCAGCCAAGGGACAGGGGGCGCGAGGGGCTACACCTTC. This gives the protein CASSQGTGGARGYTF. The full variable domain, in which reference TRBV3-1 and TRBJ1-2 provide the parts outside the CDR3, is DTAVSQTPKYLVTQMGNDKSIKCEQNLGHDTMYWYKQDSKKFLKIMFSYNNKELIINETVPNRFSPKSPDKAHLNLHINSLELGDSAVYFCASSQGTGGARGYTFGSGTRLTVV.

The J gene is TRBJ2-1, the V gene TRBV7-3, with TRBD2 identical over 8 bases. CDR3 length equals 14 residues. CDR1 and CDR2 (germline): SGHTA, FQGTGA. The V gene end was trimmed by 1 base and the J gene end by 10 bases; junction bases not matched to a gene: 6. DNA for the CDR3: TGTGCCAGCAGCTTAATGGGCAGCGGGGGAGAGCAGTTCTTC. Its protein product is CASSLMGSGGEQFF.

This clonotype was seen repeatedly, ten times or more. The chain recombines TRBV7-2 with TRBJ2-2; D might be TRBD1 (5 bases). Trimming shortened V by 0 bases and J by 5 bases, and 16 bases separated the two germline ends. Germline V gene sequence: CDR1 SGHTA, CDR2 FQGNSA. The CDR3 loop spans 17 amino acids. CDR3 sequence reads: CASSLAGRESRTGELFF. The CDR3 nucleotides read TGTGCCAGCAGCTTAGCGGGCAGGGAATCGCGGACCGGGGAGCTGTTTTTT.

This clonotype was observed many times. One junction end disagrees with the germline gene, perhaps due to a read error. The chain recombines TRBV4-2 with TRBJ1-4, with unresolved D. Germline CDR1 reads LGHNA; CDR2 reads YNFKEQ. This CDR3 region has 11 residues. This chain's CDR3 is CASGQEHRRFF. CDR3 DNA: TGTGCCAGCGGCCAGGAACATCGGAGGTTTTTT.

This clonotype came up a few times. V usage is TRBV7-8 and J usage is TRBJ2-3; D ambiguous. Germline V gene lookup returns CDR1 SGHVS and CDR2 FQNEAQ. The CDR3 runs 14 residues. Trimming removed 4 bases at V and 0 bases at J, with 8 bases between. CDR3 nucleotide sequence: TGTGCCAGCAGCTCCCCCACAAGCACAGATACGCAGTATTTT. Amino acid sequence: CASSSPTSTDTQYF.

CDR3 DNA: TGCGCCAGCAGCTTGGAGTTTCTATTGAACACTGAAGCTTTCTTT. Translation gives CASSLEFLLNTEAFF. This rearrangement joins TRBV5-1 to TRBJ1-1; no firm D call. The germline CDR1 and CDR2 sequences are SGHRS and YFSETQ. V lost 0 bases, J lost 0 bases, and 9 bases lay in between. The CDR3 contains 15 residues.

This clonotype has a handful of counts. The chain couples TRBV3-1 to TRBJ2-2; no reliable D call. Looked up from germline, CDR1 is LGHDT and CDR2 is YNNKEL (reference sequence). This CDR3 contains 14 residues. V lost 4 bases and J 6 bases, leaving 12 bases between the germline ends. The CDR3 DNA follows: TGTGCCAGCAGCCTCCTAGATCAGGCCGGGGAGCTGTTTTTT. Its protein product is CASSLLDQAGELFF.

This clonotype came up a few times. This CDR3 is CAWSAGDRGAGANVLTF. The CDR3 DNA is TGTGCCTGGAGTGCCGGGGACAGGGGGGCTGGGGCCAACGTCCTGACTTTC. The rearrangement links TRBV30 to TRBJ2-6, with TRBD1 matching over 11 bases. With V trimmed by 1 base and J by 2 bases, 4 bases remained unmatched. Per germline, CDR1 GTSNPN and CDR2 SVGIG (reference sequence). CDR3 length: 17 residues.

This clonotype was picked up a small number of times. As DNA, the CDR3 is TGCGCCAGCAGCTTCGGTCAGACTGAGCTCTCTGGAAACACCATATATTTT. As protein: CASSFGQTELSGNTIYF. V usage is TRBV5-1 and J usage is TRBJ1-3; D is unclear. The CDR3 sequence is 17 residues long. CDR1 is SGHRS and CDR2 is YFSETQ in the germline V gene. The V end was cut by 2 bases, the J end by 0 bases, with 15 bases between.

The chain couples TRBV5-1 to TRBJ2-1; 8 bases match TRBD2. The germline gives CDR1 SGHRS, CDR2 YFSETQ. The length of the CDR3 is 13 residues. The V gene end was trimmed by 4 bases and the J gene end by 6 bases; junction bases not matched to a gene: 3. The CDR3 nucleotides are TGCGCCAGCAGCGGGACTAGGTCCAATGAGCAGTTCTTC. Encoded protein: CASSGTRSNEQFF.

The chain has TRBV4-3 and TRBJ2-5; D is uncertain. The germline V and J ends were trimmed by 0 bases and 8 bases, with 4 bases remaining between them. Germline lookup yields CDR1 LGHNA and CDR2 YSLEER. This CDR3 comprises 11 residues. The DNA of the CDR3 is TGCGCCAGCAGCCAAGAACCTACCCAGTACTTC. This codes for CASSQEPTQYF.

The chain recombines TRBV12-5 with TRBJ2-5, with 8 bases that match TRBD2. J was trimmed by 5 bases and V by 2 bases; bases with no gene match: 10. CDR1 and CDR2 from the germline V gene are LGHNT and FRNRAP. This CDR3 is 16 amino acids long. The CDR3 DNA is TGTGCTAGTGGTTTGTACAGTGCGGGGGGACGGGAGACCCAGTACTTC. Its protein product is CASGLYSAGGRETQYF.

The sample holds many counts of this clonotype. The chain combines TRBV12-3 or TRBV12-4 with TRBJ2-3; the match to TRBD1 covers 7 bases. After removal of 6 bases from V and 2 bases from J, the junction contained 5 bases not matched to a gene. This CDR3 region has 14 residues. DNA for the CDR3: TGTGCCAGCAGGCAGACAGGGATCACAGATACGCAGTATTTT. This sequence encodes CASRQTGITDTQYF.

This clonotype has a count of ten or more. The chain carries TRBV7-9 and TRBJ2-3, with 7 bases aligning to TRBD2. The CDR3 is 13 residues long. From germline, CDR1 is SEHNR and CDR2 FQNEAQ (reference sequence). With V trimmed by 10 bases and J by 0 bases, 4 bases remained unmatched. The CDR3 DNA is TGTGCCACCCACGGGGGGAGCACAGATACGCAGTATTTT. Its translation is CATHGGSTDTQYF.

Of note for this clonotype: One base away lies a much larger clone, so this may be a sequencing read error. V is TRBV6-2 or TRBV6-3 and J is TRBJ1-4; no clear D gene. Germline V CDR1 and CDR2: MNHEY, SVGEGT. CDR3 length: 16 residues. The CDR3 DNA sequence: TGTGTCAGCAGTTACTCGATGGCGGCGGACTTGGGAAAACTGTTTTTT. It encodes CVSSYSMAADLGKLFF.

This chain joins TRBV20-1 and TRBJ2-5; 7 bases align to TRBD1. V lost 2 bases, J lost 1 base, and 4 bases stayed unmatched. Germline V gene lookup returns CDR1 DFQATT and CDR2 SNEGSKA (reference sequence). The CDR3 extends over 14 amino acids. The CDR3 here is CSARSGTVQETQYF. CDR3 DNA: TGCAGTGCTAGATCCGGGACAGTCCAAGAGACCCAGTACTTC.

The chain is built from TRBV29-1 and TRBJ2-7; D assignment may be TRBD1 or TRBD2 (6 bases each). Germline assignment: CDR1 SQVTM and CDR2 ANQGSEA. The germline V and J ends were trimmed by 6 bases and 5 bases, with 17 bases remaining between them. The CDR3 length is 13 residues. The CDR3 sequence: CSVIQGGWDEQYF. The CDR3 bases are TGCAGCGTCATACAGGGAGGTTGGGACGAGCAGTACTTC.

A few counts support this clonotype. This chain links TRBV12-3 or TRBV12-4 with TRBJ2-3; D is possibly TRBD2 (6 bases). Trimming pared 5 bases from V and 2 bases from J, leaving 14 bases between. This CDR3 has 15 residues. The CDR3 is CASSASGLYTDTQYF. In DNA form, the CDR3 reads TGTGCCAGCAGTGCCTCGGGACTTTACACAGATACGCAGTATTTT.

V gene TRBV20-1 combines with J gene TRBJ1-3; D gene unclear. Germline V gene lookup returns CDR1 DFQATT and CDR2 SNEGSKA (reference sequence). With 1 base removed from V and 0 bases from J, the gap between germline ends came to 13 bases. The CDR3 consists of 16 residues. CDR3 protein: CSARGAGRFSGNTIYF. The DNA for the CDR3 is TGCAGTGCTAGAGGAGCGGGGAGGTTCTCTGGAAACACCATATATTTT.

This clonotype turned up a few times. The V call is TRBV11-2, the J call TRBJ1-4; D possibly corresponds to TRBD1 (5 bases). Trimming removed 0 bases at V and 3 bases at J, with 11 bases between. The CDR3 is 16 amino acids. Germline V gives CDR1 SGHAT, CDR2 FQNNGV. The CDR3 nucleotides read TGTGCCAGCAGCTTAGATCTGGGGCCATCTAATGAAAAACTGTTTTTT. Translation: CASSLDLGPSNEKLFF.

The chain is built from TRBV6-6 and TRBJ1-1; D might be TRBD1 (6 bases). Germline V gene sequence: CDR1 MNHNY, CDR2 SVGAGI (reference sequence). V was shortened by 6 bases and J by 2 bases, with 10 bases between the two germline ends. The CDR3 contains 13 residues. The CDR3 spells CASSKDSNTEAFF. CDR3 in DNA: TGTGCCAGCAGCAAGGACAGTAACACTGAAGCTTTCTTT.

J is TRBJ2-1 and V is TRBV7-3, with 10 bases lining up with TRBD1. The CDR3 length is 15 residues. CDR1 and CDR2 from the germline V gene are SGHTA and FQGTGA. The ends lost 3 bases at V and 9 bases at J; junction bases unmatched: 8. DNA of the CDR3: TGTGCCAGCAGCTTCAGACAGGGGGCGATTGGTGAGCAGTTCTTC. It yields the protein CASSFRQGAIGEQFF.

This clonotype was detected a few times. In nucleotides, the CDR3 is TGTGCCAGCAGCCGGGACAGGGATTTAGGTCGGAACTATGGCTACACCTTC. Amino acids: CASSRDRDLGRNYGYTF. The chain carries TRBV5-6 and TRBJ1-2; 9 nucleotides agree with TRBD1. CDR3 length equals 17 residues. V lost 4 bases to trimming and J lost 2 bases; unmatched junction nucleotides: 12. The germline V gene has CDR1 SGHDT and CDR2 YYEEEE.

This clonotype has a handful of counts. The chain joins TRBV29-1 to TRBJ1-3; D is uncertain. CDR3 length: 12 residues. V was clipped by 4 bases and J by 0 bases, with 4 bases between them. From germline, CDR1 is SQVTM and CDR2 ANQGSEA. This CDR3 is CSVAVSGNTIYF. CDR3 in DNA: TGCAGCGTTGCCGTCTCTGGAAACACCATATATTTT.